The sequence of this TCR beta chain was determined in a study of T cell repertoires in cytomegalovirus infection. Across the whole study: From public TCR beta signatures came an indication of both CMV infection and matching HLA type.

MiXCR was run by TCRdb on the reads, yielding one entry per CDR3 protein. The sample lists nearly 650,000 distinct CDR3 sequences, more than 20% occurring once. CDR3 length equals 13 residues. Trimming took 6 bases from V and 6 from J, leaving 12 bases between them. Germline V gene data show CDR1 as SGHTA and CDR2 as FQGNSA. In its sample, this clonotype was seen many times. The antigen remains unidentified. Points from the study as a whole: Clonotype analysis showed dominance of the ex vivo response by HLA-C-restricted CMV-specific TCR beta clonotypes.

The genes are TRBV7-2 and TRBJ2-1; a possible D gene is TRBD1 (6 bases). This receptor was taken from a human donor in good health (CMV status not recorded). Some clones in this sample may be carry-over from other donors' samples. Sequencing was done on a sample of CD8+ T cells from PBMCs. CDR3 region: CASSFTGFNEQFF. Here the CDR3 DNA reads TGTGCCAGCAGTTTTACAGGGTTCAATGAGCAGTTCTTC. The entire variable domain, with the rest obtained from reference TRBV7-2 and TRBJ2-1, is as follows: GAGVSQSPSNKVTEKGKDVELRCDPISGHTALYWYRQSLGQGLEFLIYFQGNSAPDKSGLPSDRFSAERTGGSVSTLTIQRTQQEDSAVYLCASSFTGFNEQFFGPGTRLTVL.